A selection of T cell receptor beta chains follows, all from one sample in a study of T cells after yellow fever vaccination. Via MiXCR, TCRdb re-called the 5' RACE reads, giving one row per CDR3 protein. The table lists some 320,000 distinct CDR3 sequences, about 11% of them singletons. The input for sequencing was CD4+ T cells sorted from PBMCs, taken 45 days after the yellow fever booster vaccination. The receptor source for this set is a man younger than 35 who received the YFV17D yellow fever vaccine. Both conserved end residues are part of each CDR3. The D gene is left open where the match is weak. Clone size is not always given. Where it is, it says once, few, many or a class for expanded clones.

clone size: few; J gene: TRBJ2-2; V gene: TRBV5-1; D gene: .; CDR3 DNA: TGCGCCAGCAGCAAGGGACTCAACGCCGGGGAGCTGTTTTTT; CDR3 protein: CASSKGLNAGELFF
clone size: .; J gene: TRBJ2-5; V gene: TRBV5-1; D gene: TRBD1; CDR3 DNA: TGCGCCAGCAGCCGAACAGGGGATGCAGAGACCCAGTACTTC; CDR3 protein: CASSRTGDAETQYF
clone size: many; J gene: TRBJ1-2; V gene: TRBV5-1; D gene: .; CDR3 DNA: TGCGCCAGCAGCCAAGACAGCCCTAACTATGGCTACACCTTC; CDR3 protein: CASSQDSPNYGYTF
clone size: .; J gene: TRBJ2-3; V gene: TRBV24-1; D gene: TRBD2; CDR3 DNA: TGTGCCACCAGTGATGGACTAGCGGCAACCTCTAGCACAGATACGCAGTATTTT; CDR3 protein: CATSDGLAATSSTDTQYF
clone size: few; J gene: TRBJ2-6; V gene: TRBV10-3; D gene: TRBD2; CDR3 DNA: TGTGCCATCCACGGGACTAGCGGGGGGTCCTCTGGGGCCAACGTCCTGACTTTC; CDR3 protein: CAIHGTSGGSSGANVLTF
clone size: .; J gene: TRBJ2-2; V gene: TRBV4-2; D gene: TRBD2; CDR3 DNA: TGTGCCAGCAGCCAAGTACGGGGGGAGGAGCTGTTTTTT; CDR3 protein: CASSQVRGEELFF
clone size: many; J gene: TRBJ1-1; V gene: TRBV4-1; D gene: .; CDR3 DNA: TGCGCCAGCAGCCAGCCGACAGGAAAGAACACTGAAGCTTTCTTT; CDR3 protein: CASSQPTGKNTEAFF
clone size: few; J gene: TRBJ2-3; V gene: TRBV20-1; D gene: TRBD2; CDR3 DNA: TGCAGACTAGCGGGGGGGGACTGGACCACAGATACGCAGTATTTT; CDR3 protein: CRLAGGDWTTDTQYF
clone size: many; J gene: TRBJ2-3; V gene: TRBV12-3/TRBV12-4; D gene: .; CDR3 DNA: TGTGCCAGCAGTTTAGTGCGGGATACGCAGTATTTT; CDR3 protein: CASSLVRDTQYF
clone size: few; J gene: TRBJ2-4; V gene: TRBV2; D gene: .; CDR3 DNA: TGTGCCAGCAGCCCCGACGGGGGCGGGAACATTCAGTACTTC; CDR3 protein: CASSPDGGGNIQYF
clone size: .; J gene: TRBJ1-4; V gene: TRBV7-2; D gene: TRBD1; CDR3 DNA: TGTGCCAGCAGCCGGGACAGTTGGGGTAATGAAAAACTGTTTTTT; CDR3 protein: CASSRDSWGNEKLFF
clone size: many; J gene: TRBJ1-1; V gene: TRBV10-3; D gene: .; CDR3 DNA: TGTGCCATCAGCGCAGAGCTGAACACTGAAGCTTTCTTT; CDR3 protein: CAISAELNTEAFF
clone size: many; J gene: TRBJ2-4; V gene: TRBV11-2; D gene: .; CDR3 DNA: TGTGCCAGCAGCTTAGATGGGGCCAGGTGGTACTTC; CDR3 protein: CASSLDGARWYF
clone size: many; J gene: TRBJ1-2; V gene: TRBV29-1; D gene: TRBD1; CDR3 DNA: TGCAGCGTTGAAGATGCGGGACAGGCCTATGGCTACACCTTC; CDR3 protein: CSVEDAGQAYGYTF
clone size: .; J gene: TRBJ2-1; V gene: TRBV7-7; D gene: TRBD2; CDR3 DNA: TGTGCCAGCAGCCCCCAAATTAGCGGGGTGGTGGATGAGCAGTTCTTC; CDR3 protein: CASSPQISGVVDEQFF
clone size: .; J gene: TRBJ2-7; V gene: TRBV6-5; D gene: TRBD1; CDR3 DNA: TGTGCCAGCAGTTACTCGCGGACAGGGGACAACGAGCAGTACTTC; CDR3 protein: CASSYSRTGDNEQYF
clone size: few; J gene: TRBJ2-4; V gene: TRBV12-3/TRBV12-4; D gene: TRBD1; CDR3 DNA: TGTGCCAGCAGCCCGGGACAGGGTCGGGGGGTGGCCAAAAACATTCAGTACTTC; CDR3 protein: CASSPGQGRGVAKNIQYF
clone size: .; J gene: TRBJ1-4; V gene: TRBV20-1; D gene: .; CDR3 DNA: TGCAGTGCTAGAGATAACAGGGCCAGTGAAAAACTGTTTTTT; CDR3 protein: CSARDNRASEKLFF
clone size: few; J gene: TRBJ1-1; V gene: TRBV5-1; D gene: .; CDR3 DNA: TGCGCCAGCAGCCTTCTCGGGGTGATGAACACTGAAGCTTTCTTT; CDR3 protein: CASSLLGVMNTEAFF
clone size: few; J gene: TRBJ2-1; V gene: TRBV7-8; D gene: .; CDR3 DNA: TGTGCCAGCAGCCTGACAGGGGAGGGCAATGAGCAGTTCTTC; CDR3 protein: CASSLTGEGNEQFF
clone size: .; J gene: TRBJ2-7; V gene: TRBV5-1; D gene: TRBD1; CDR3 DNA: TGCGCCAGCAGCAAGGGACAGGGCCTGATCTACGAGCAGTACTTC; CDR3 protein: CASSKGQGLIYEQYF
clone size: .; J gene: TRBJ2-3; V gene: TRBV7-3; D gene: .; CDR3 DNA: TGTGCCAGCAGCTTCTATGGGGATGGTACGCAGTATTTT; CDR3 protein: CASSFYGDGTQYF
clone size: few; J gene: TRBJ2-7; V gene: TRBV6-2/TRBV6-3; D gene: .; CDR3 DNA: TGTGCCAGCACCTTACCGGGACAAGGTTACGAGCAGTACTTC; CDR3 protein: CASTLPGQGYEQYF
clone size: many; J gene: TRBJ2-1; V gene: TRBV7-2; D gene: .; CDR3 DNA: TGTGCCAGCAGCCTACCCTCGGCCAGAGCGAGTGAGCAGTTCTTC; CDR3 protein: CASSLPSARASEQFF
clone size: .; J gene: TRBJ1-3; V gene: TRBV27; D gene: TRBD1; CDR3 DNA: TGTGCCAGCAGCTCAAGCGTGGACAGGGCCGGGAACACCATATATTTT; CDR3 protein: CASSSSVDRAGNTIYF
clone size: few; J gene: TRBJ1-1; V gene: TRBV10-2; D gene: TRBD1; CDR3 DNA: TGCGCCAGCAGGGCAGGGGGCGCGAACACTGAAGCTTTCTTT; CDR3 protein: CASRAGGANTEAFF
clone size: .; J gene: TRBJ1-2; V gene: TRBV19; D gene: .; CDR3 DNA: TGTGCCAGTAGTATAGATACAGACTATGGCTACACCTTC; CDR3 protein: CASSIDTDYGYTF